This T cell receptor beta chain is drawn from a study of Graves' ophthalmopathy and Graves' hyperthyroidism. CDR3 length: 12 amino acids. Germline V gene sequence: CDR1 ENHRY, CDR2 SYGVKD. Trimming at V came to 6 bases and at J to 3 bases, leaving 2 bases not matched to a gene. Researchers took RNA transcripts and amplified TCR beta CDR3 regions from them. In the first round, RT-PCR was carried out with HTBI primers, and a multiplex PCR formed the second round. MiXCR, run by TCRdb on the multiplex PCR reads, gives a single entry per CDR3 protein. The sample records 200,000 to 250,000 distinct CDR3 sequences, about 46% being singletons.

The chain recombines TRBV10-3 with TRBJ2-7; TRBD1 matches at 7 bases. This TCR came from an adult man with Graves' ophthalmopathy. The source material was peripheral blood. The CDR3 region is CAIRDRSYEQYF. DNA of the CDR3: TGTGCCATCAGGGACAGGAGCTACGAGCAGTACTTC.